Listed below are T cell receptor beta chains from one sample, sequenced in a study of blood T cells in healthy people across ages. MiXCR, run by TCRdb on the 5' RACE reads, gives a single entry per CDR3 protein. The profile shows around 620,000 distinct CDR3 sequences, 25% to 30% of them singletons. The sample consisted of blood. These receptors were obtained from a woman in her seventies in good health. The CDR3 runs from the conserved cysteine through the conserved F or W. Each record gives: D gene, V gene, J gene, clone size, CDR3 DNA, CDR3 protein. The D gene is left open where the match is weak. A clone size is listed for some rows: how often the clone was seen (once, few, many), or a class if it is expanded.

d_gene: .; v_gene: TRBV7-9; j_gene: TRBJ1-4; abundance: .; CDR3nt: TGTGCCAGCAGCACAACAGTCATTAATGAAAAACTGTTTTTT; CDR3aa: CASSTTVINEKLFF
d_gene: .; v_gene: TRBV15; j_gene: TRBJ1-4; abundance: .; CDR3nt: TGTGCCACCAGCGGGGGGAATCCTCGGAATGAAAAACTGTTTTTT; CDR3aa: CATSGGNPRNEKLFF
d_gene: .; v_gene: TRBV20-1; j_gene: TRBJ2-5; abundance: .; CDR3nt: TGCAGTGCTACCCCAGGGAAAGAGACCCAGTACTTC; CDR3aa: CSATPGKETQYF
d_gene: .; v_gene: TRBV4-3; j_gene: TRBJ2-1; abundance: few; CDR3nt: TGCGCCAGCAGCCAAGTCGAATGGTCCAGTGAGCAGTTCTTC; CDR3aa: CASSQVEWSSEQFF
d_gene: .; v_gene: TRBV5-1; j_gene: TRBJ2-3; abundance: .; CDR3nt: TGCGCCAGCAGCTTGGGTCAGGGGCTAAGCACAGATACGCAGTATTTT; CDR3aa: CASSLGQGLSTDTQYF
d_gene: .; v_gene: TRBV20-1; j_gene: TRBJ1-2; abundance: .; CDR3nt: TGCAGTGCTAACAGGGAAGGGGACTATGGCTACACCTTC; CDR3aa: CSANREGDYGYTF
d_gene: TRBD1; v_gene: TRBV5-1; j_gene: TRBJ2-1; abundance: .; CDR3nt: TGCGCCAGCAGCTTCGGACAGGGCCAAGAGACCCAGTTCTTC; CDR3aa: CASSFGQGQETQFF
d_gene: TRBD2; v_gene: TRBV29-1; j_gene: TRBJ2-1; abundance: few; CDR3nt: TGCAGCGTTGCAATAGCGGGGGGACCTAATGAGCAGTTCTTC; CDR3aa: CSVAIAGGPNEQFF
d_gene: .; v_gene: TRBV7-2; j_gene: TRBJ1-3; abundance: .; CDR3nt: TGTGCCAGCAGACCAGGCGCGGGAAACACCATATATTTT; CDR3aa: CASRPGAGNTIYF
d_gene: .; v_gene: TRBV7-3; j_gene: TRBJ2-3; abundance: .; CDR3nt: TGTGCCAGCAGCTTTTCTGGCGGAGGTACGCAGTATTTT; CDR3aa: CASSFSGGGTQYF
d_gene: .; v_gene: TRBV7-2; j_gene: TRBJ1-2; abundance: .; CDR3nt: TGTGCCAGCAGCTTAGAAATTACTAACTATGGCTACACCTTC; CDR3aa: CASSLEITNYGYTF
d_gene: .; v_gene: TRBV6-2/TRBV6-3; j_gene: TRBJ2-7; abundance: few; CDR3nt: TGTGCCAGCAGTTACGATCGGACAGCTCCAGGGACCTACGAGCAGTACTTC; CDR3aa: CASSYDRTAPGTYEQYF
d_gene: TRBD1; v_gene: TRBV27; j_gene: TRBJ1-6; abundance: once; CDR3nt: TGTGCCAGCAGTGACAGGGGGCAGGGCTCCTATAATTCACCCCTCCACTTT; CDR3aa: CASSDRGQGSYNSPLHF
d_gene: TRBD2; v_gene: TRBV6-1; j_gene: TRBJ2-3; abundance: .; CDR3nt: TGTGCCAGCAGCCGACTAGCGGGGGGGCAAGATACGCAGTATTTT; CDR3aa: CASSRLAGGQDTQYF
d_gene: .; v_gene: TRBV7-2; j_gene: TRBJ1-2; abundance: .; CDR3nt: TGTGCCAGCAGCTTACAGTATAACTATGGCTACACCTTC; CDR3aa: CASSLQYNYGYTF
d_gene: TRBD1; v_gene: TRBV11-1; j_gene: TRBJ2-7; abundance: .; CDR3nt: TGTGCCAGCACCCCCACCGACAGGGGAATGGAGGAGCAGTACTTC; CDR3aa: CASTPTDRGMEEQYF
d_gene: .; v_gene: TRBV20-1; j_gene: TRBJ1-4; abundance: .; CDR3nt: TGCAGTGCTACTAAGGTCGGGGGAAAACTGTTTTTT; CDR3aa: CSATKVGGKLFF
d_gene: TRBD2; v_gene: TRBV7-9; j_gene: TRBJ2-5; abundance: .; CDR3nt: TGTGCCAGCAGCTTATTATGGGCTAGCGGACAAGAGACCCAGTACTTC; CDR3aa: CASSLLWASGQETQYF
d_gene: .; v_gene: TRBV6-5; j_gene: TRBJ1-1; abundance: .; CDR3nt: TGTGCCAGCAGTTACTCGCCGGGTCTAAACACTGAAGCTTTCTTT; CDR3aa: CASSYSPGLNTEAFF
d_gene: TRBD2; v_gene: TRBV7-2; j_gene: TRBJ2-5; abundance: .; CDR3nt: TGTGCCAGCAGCCCAAGGAGGCTAGCGGGGAGCCAAGAGACCCAGTACTTC; CDR3aa: CASSPRRLAGSQETQYF
d_gene: .; v_gene: TRBV6-2/TRBV6-3; j_gene: TRBJ1-2; abundance: few; CDR3nt: TGTGCCAGCAGTTCTATTACCCGGACAGTCATTAAGAACTATGGCTACACCTTC; CDR3aa: CASSSITRTVIKNYGYTF
d_gene: TRBD2; v_gene: TRBV7-2; j_gene: TRBJ2-5; abundance: .; CDR3nt: TGTGCCAGCAGCTTATCCTCCTATCGCCGAGGTTTTTTGGTAGCGGGGGGACCACGAGAGACCCAGTACTTC; CDR3aa: CASSLSSYRRGFLVAGGPRETQYF